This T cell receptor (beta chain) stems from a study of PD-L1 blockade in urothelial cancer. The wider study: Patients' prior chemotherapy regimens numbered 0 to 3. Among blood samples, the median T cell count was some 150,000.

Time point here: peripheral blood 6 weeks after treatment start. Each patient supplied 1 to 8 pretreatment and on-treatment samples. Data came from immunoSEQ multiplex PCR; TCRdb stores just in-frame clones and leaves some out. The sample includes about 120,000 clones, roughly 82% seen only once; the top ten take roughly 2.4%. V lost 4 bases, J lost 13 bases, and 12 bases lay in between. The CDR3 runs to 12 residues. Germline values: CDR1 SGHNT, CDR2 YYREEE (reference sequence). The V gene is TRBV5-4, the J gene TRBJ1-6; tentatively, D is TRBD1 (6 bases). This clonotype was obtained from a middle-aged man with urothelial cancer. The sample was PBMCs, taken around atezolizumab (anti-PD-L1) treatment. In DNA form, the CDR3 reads TGTGCCAGCAGCGAAGGGGGTTCCCCCCTCCACTTT. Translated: CASSEGGSPLHF. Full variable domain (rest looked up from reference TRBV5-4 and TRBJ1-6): ETGVTQSPTHLIKTRGQQVTLRCSSQSGHNTVSWYQQALGQGPQFIFQYYREEENGRGNFPPRFSGLQFPNYSSELNVNALELDDSALYLCASSEGGSPLHFGNGTRLTVT.